Here is one TCR beta chain with its context. This entry comes from a study of blood T cell repertoires in COVID-19. Turning to the study itself: From T cells, B-cell-depleted T cells, or PBMCs came the material, which was cDNA or gDNA.

The germline gives CDR1 KGHSH, CDR2 LQKENI. This CDR3 region has 13 residues. V shed 3 bases and J shed 6 bases, with 11 bases lying between them. The cohort comprised adults aged roughly 18 to 100 years residing in around 25 US areas. How the authors handled the data: The authors estimated nucleated cell counts from reference gene primer amplification. Profiled with immunoSEQ multiplex PCR; TCRdb holds only in-frame clones, not every one. The DNA was the basis for D and trimming; V, J and clone size are from that table. The data show around 170,000 clones, roughly 82% seen once. What was sequenced was PBMCs or T cells enriched from blood (not recorded which). The origin of this receptor is a woman under 40 who had recovered from COVID-19. The chain joins TRBV18 to TRBJ1-2; no clear D gene. The CDR3 DNA sequence: TGTGCCAGCTCACCGTTAACACGGGATGGCTACACCTTC. It yields the protein CASSPLTRDGYTF.